The 22 T cell receptor beta chains below come from one sample, sequenced in a study of metastatic and nonmetastatic thyroid tumors. Patients were all untreated before their thyroid surgery. TCRdb re-analyzed the PCR reads through MiXCR. The sample lists around 20,000 clones, 22% seen once, with roughly 7.8% in the top ten. The sequenced sample was adjacent normal tissue. Receptors were obtained from a female donor with papillary thyroid cancer or a benign thyroid nodule (not recorded which). Some clones in this sample may be carry-over from other donors' samples.

By proportion, this clone is medium-sized. The chain links TRBV28 to TRBJ1-4; weak D call: TRBD1 (6 bases). In germline, CDR1 is MDHEN, CDR2 SYDVKM. V was clipped by 2 bases and J by 8 bases, with 12 bases between them. The CDR3 covers 14 residues. CDR3 coding DNA: TGTGCCAGCAGTTTAGGGGGGCGCAAGGAAAAACTGTTTTTT. Protein product: CASSLGGRKEKLFF.

This clone was found a few times. This sequence joins TRBV2 and TRBJ2-7; weak D call: TRBD1 (5 bases). Trimming shortened V by 8 bases and J by 5 bases, and 19 bases separated the two germline ends. CDR1 is SNHLY and CDR2 is FYNNEI in the germline V gene. The CDR3 covers 14 residues. In DNA, the CDR3 is TGTGCCAGCCTTTTTACCGAGACAGTTAACGAGCAGTACTTC. Amino acids: CASLFTETVNEQYF.

There are a few counts of this clone. Different DNA sequences within this sample yield the same CDR3. This chain's CDR3 is CAWSVSGTAYEQYF. CDR3 in DNA: TGTGCCTGGAGTGTCTCCGGGACAGCCTACGAGCAGTACTTC. This chain connects TRBV30 to TRBJ2-7; TRBD1 aligns across 7 bases. Per the germline V gene, CDR1 is GTSNPN and CDR2 is SVGIG (reference sequence). The CDR3 runs to 14 residues. Germline trimming cut 0 bases from V and 2 bases from J; bases unmatched to any gene: 4.

The gene calls are TRBV6-2 or TRBV6-3 and TRBJ2-6; D is unresolved. CDR1 and CDR2 from the germline V gene are MNHEY and SVGEGT. The germline V and J ends were trimmed by 6 bases and 1 base, with 7 bases remaining between them. The CDR3 totals 14 residues. The CDR3, as DNA: TGTGCCAGCAGCCGTGTATCTGGGGCCAACGTCCTGACTTTC. This translates into CASSRVSGANVLTF.

The chain couples TRBV27 to TRBJ2-7; tentative D call: TRBD2 (5 bases). CDR1 is MNHEY, CDR2 SMNVEV, per germline (reference sequence). The CDR3 contains 13 residues. The V end was cut by 5 bases, the J end by 2 bases, with 10 bases between. In DNA form, the CDR3 reads TGTGCCAGCAGTACGCTAGCTGCCTACGAGCAGTACTTC. Protein sequence: CASSTLAAYEQYF.

This clone showed up just a few times. DNA for the CDR3: TGTGCCAGCAGCTTGGTGCGGGGGCGGAATTCACCCCTCCACTTT. Translated: CASSLVRGRNSPLHF. The chain employs TRBV5-6 and TRBJ1-6, with D perhaps TRBD1 (6 bases). The length of the CDR3 is 15 residues. V lost 0 bases to trimming and J lost 7 bases, with 11 bases between them. CDR1 and CDR2 from the germline V gene are SGHDT and YYEEEE.

This clone appeared many times. This same CDR3 is encoded by further DNA sequences in the sample. The rearrangement joins TRBV9 to TRBJ1-1; D not resolved. Trimming shortened V by 4 bases and J by 6 bases, and 13 bases separated the two germline ends. This CDR3 has 13 amino acids. Germline-derived CDR1 and CDR2 are SGDLS and YYNGEE. CDR3 region: CASSPSEGAEAFF. Written as DNA, the CDR3 is TGTGCCAGCAGCCCCTCTGAGGGAGCTGAAGCTTTCTTT.

The CDR3 region has the DNA TGCGCCAGCAGCCAAGAGACAGTGACCCATTCCTACGAGCAGTACTTC. This encodes CASSQETVTHSYEQYF. V and J are TRBV4-1 and TRBJ2-7, with a tentative D call TRBD1 (5 bases). The CDR3 consists of 16 residues. V dropped 0 bases and J dropped 1 base, with 13 bases sitting between them. Per germline, CDR1 MGHRA and CDR2 YSYEKL.

V is TRBV10-1 and J is TRBJ1-3, with D perhaps matching TRBD1 (5 bases). Germline CDR1 and CDR2: WNHNN and SYGVQD (reference sequence). The CDR3 loop spans 15 amino acids. V was clipped by 4 bases and J by 3 bases, with 13 bases between them. The CDR3 coding sequence is TGCGCCAGCAGTGGAGGGACGGAACTTGGAAACACCATATATTTT. The encoded protein is CASSGGTELGNTIYF.

The J gene is TRBJ1-2, the V gene TRBV29-1, with 7 bases identical to TRBD1. The V and J ends lost 7 bases and 2 bases, in that order; junction bases with no gene match: 7. CDR1 SQVTM and CDR2 ANQGSEA come from the germline V gene. This CDR3 contains 13 residues. CDR3 in DNA: TGCAGCGCCGTGCGGACAGGCAACTATGGCTACACCTTC. Translation gives CSAVRTGNYGYTF.

This clone was picked up many times. V is TRBV7-3 and J is TRBJ2-1, with TRBD1 matching 7 bases. CDR3 length: 15 residues. V was clipped by 1 base and J by 5 bases; unmatched bases: 5. Per the germline V gene, CDR1 is SGHTA and CDR2 is FQGTGA. The CDR3 DNA reads TGTGCCAGCAGCTTAAGACAGGGAACCCACAATGAGCAGTTCTTC. Amino acids: CASSLRQGTHNEQFF.

The rearrangement joins TRBV30 to TRBJ1-2; D gene uncertain. Germline CDR1 GTSNPN, CDR2 SVGIG (reference sequence). The V end was cut by 7 bases, the J end by 3 bases, with 12 bases between. The CDR3 contains 12 residues. Here the CDR3 DNA reads TGTGCCTTGCTAGCTTCATACTATGGCTACACCTTC. The encoded protein is CALLASYYGYTF.

In its sample, this clone ranks as medium-sized. V is TRBV7-2 and J is TRBJ1-2, with 7 nucleotides matching TRBD1. V was clipped by 1 base and J by 4 bases; unmatched bases: 6. Looked up from germline, CDR1 is SGHTA and CDR2 is FQGNSA. CDR3 length: 15 residues. The CDR3 reads CASSLGQGLGYGYTF. The CDR3 DNA is TGTGCCAGCAGCTTAGGACAGGGCTTAGGCTATGGCTACACCTTC.

This clone was picked up many times. CDR3 DNA sequence: TGTGCCTGGATGTCTGTTCTGGGACAAACTGAAGCTTTCTTT. This translates into CAWMSVLGQTEAFF. J is TRBJ1-1 and V is TRBV30; a possible D gene is TRBD1 (6 bases). V lost 4 bases and J 5 bases, leaving 17 bases between the germline ends. Germline V CDR1 and CDR2: GTSNPN, SVGIG (reference sequence). The CDR3 loop spans 14 amino acids.

The V and J genes are TRBV5-4 and TRBJ1-2, with TRBD1 matching 9 bases. Germline V lookup: CDR1 SGHNT, CDR2 YYREEE (reference sequence). The CDR3 is 13 residues long. V was clipped by 4 bases and J by 4 bases; unmatched bases: 2. The CDR3 bases are TGTGCCAGCAGCCAACAGGGGGCCTATGGCTACACCTTC. Protein: CASSQQGAYGYTF.

The V and J genes are TRBV24-1 and TRBJ2-1; D unclear. The germline V and J ends were trimmed by 1 base and 6 bases, with 3 bases remaining between them. Germline V lookup: CDR1 KGHDR, CDR2 SFDVKD. The CDR3 sequence is 12 residues long. CDR3 in DNA: TGTGCCACCAGTGATTTTCGCAATGAGCAGTTCTTC. Its translation: CATSDFRNEQFF.

The rearrangement uses TRBV5-1 and TRBJ1-5; TRBD1 might be the D (5 bases). The CDR3 runs 13 residues. Germline V gene sequence: CDR1 SGHRS, CDR2 YFSETQ. The ends were cut back, 4 bases at V and 9 bases at J, with 14 bases in the middle. The CDR3: CASSQDIGRPQHF. CDR3 nucleotide sequence: TGCGCCAGCAGCCAGGACATCGGAAGGCCCCAGCATTTT. Drawing the rest from reference TRBV5-1 and TRBJ1-5, the complete variable domain is KAGVTQTPRYLIKTRGQQVTLSCSPISGHRSVSWYQQTPGQGLQFLFEYFSETQRNKGNFPGRFSGRQFSNSRSEMNVSTLELGDSALYLCASSQDIGRPQHFGDGTRLSIL.

V is TRBV19 and J is TRBJ1-5; D is unresolved. With 6 bases removed from V and 3 bases from J, the gap between germline ends came to 6 bases. This CDR3 is built from 12 residues. The germline V gene has CDR1 LNHDA and CDR2 SQIVND (reference sequence). DNA for the CDR3: TGTGCCAGTAGGGGCTTCAATCAGCCCCAGCATTTT. Residues: CASRGFNQPQHF.

There are a few counts of this clone. The chain recombines TRBV28 with TRBJ2-1, with 9 positions matching TRBD2. The V gene's germline CDR1 is MDHEN and CDR2 SYDVKM. This CDR3 region has 16 residues. J gave up 6 bases and V 6 bases, and 12 bases lay outside the gene matches. CDR3: CASSLGRGGVGNEQFF. Here the CDR3 DNA reads TGTGCCAGCAGCTTAGGGCGGGGGGGGGTGGGCAATGAGCAGTTCTTC.

Sample share makes this clone medium-sized. The chain employs TRBV6-1 and TRBJ1-1; perhaps TRBD1 as D (6 bases). This CDR3 spans 15 amino acids. The V gene lost 3 bases and the J gene lost 6 bases, with 17 bases spanning the gap. Germline CDR1 and CDR2: MNHNS and SASEGT. The CDR3 coding sequence is TGTGCCAGCAGTGAGGGGCCACAGGGTTGGGCTGAAGCTTTCTTT. Translation: CASSEGPQGWAEAFF.

This chain links TRBV6-6 with TRBJ1-1; 7 bases line up with TRBD1. CDR1 is MNHNY and CDR2 is SVGAGI in the germline V gene (reference sequence). This CDR3 has 14 residues. V was clipped by 2 bases and J by 5 bases; unmatched bases: 5. In DNA form, the CDR3 reads TGTGCCAGCAGTTACCCAGGGGGGTCAACTGAAGCTTTCTTT. It yields the protein CASSYPGGSTEAFF.

The chain combines TRBV27 with TRBJ1-1; 9 bases match TRBD1. The CDR3 loop spans 16 amino acids. The V gene end was trimmed by 4 bases and the J gene end by 4 bases; junction bases not matched to a gene: 10. Germline loops: CDR1 MNHEY, CDR2 SMNVEV (reference sequence). CDR3: CASSSAPGQGPTEAFF. The CDR3 DNA sequence: TGTGCCAGCAGTTCCGCTCCGGGACAGGGTCCCACTGAAGCTTTCTTT.